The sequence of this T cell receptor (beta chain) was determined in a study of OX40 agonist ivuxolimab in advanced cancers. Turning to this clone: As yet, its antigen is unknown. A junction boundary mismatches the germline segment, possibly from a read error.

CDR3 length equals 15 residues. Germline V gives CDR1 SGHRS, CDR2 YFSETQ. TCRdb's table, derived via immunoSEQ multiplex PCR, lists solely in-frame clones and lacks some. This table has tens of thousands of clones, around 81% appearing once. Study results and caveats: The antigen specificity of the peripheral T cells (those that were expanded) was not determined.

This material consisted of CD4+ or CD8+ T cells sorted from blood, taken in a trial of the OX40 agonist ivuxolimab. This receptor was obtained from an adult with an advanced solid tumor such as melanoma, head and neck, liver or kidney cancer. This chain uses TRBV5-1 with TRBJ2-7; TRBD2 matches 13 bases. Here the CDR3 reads CASSSSPGLAGTWNF. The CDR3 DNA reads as TGCGCCAGCAGCTCATCCCCGGGACTAGCGGGAACCTGGAACTTC.